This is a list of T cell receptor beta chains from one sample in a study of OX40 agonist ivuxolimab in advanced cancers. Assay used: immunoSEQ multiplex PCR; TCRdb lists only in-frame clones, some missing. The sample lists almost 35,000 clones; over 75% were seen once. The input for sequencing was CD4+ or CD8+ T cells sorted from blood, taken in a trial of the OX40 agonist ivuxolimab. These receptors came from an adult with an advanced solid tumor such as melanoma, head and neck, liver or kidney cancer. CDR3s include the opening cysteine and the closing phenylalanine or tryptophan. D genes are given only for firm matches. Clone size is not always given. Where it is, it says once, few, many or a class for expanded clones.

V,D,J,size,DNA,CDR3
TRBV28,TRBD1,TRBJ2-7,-,TGTGCCAGCAGCCCAGGGGGACCTCGTAGGGGAGACGAGCAGTACTTC,CASSPGGPRRGDEQYF
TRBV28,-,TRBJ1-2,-,TGTGCCAGCAGTTTTTTCGGGAACTATGGCTACACCTTC,CASSFFGNYGYTF
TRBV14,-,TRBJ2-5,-,TGTGCCAGCAGCCAAGAGGCAGGGGTTGGAGAGACCCAGTACTTC,CASSQEAGVGETQYF
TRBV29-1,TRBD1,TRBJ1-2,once,TGCAGCGCCAGGGGGGTAACCGACTATGGCTACACCTTC,CSARGVTDYGYTF
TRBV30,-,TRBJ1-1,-,TGTGCCTGGAGTGTTCTGGGGGCGCATTTGGGAGCTGAAGCTTTCTTT,CAWSVLGAHLGAEAFF
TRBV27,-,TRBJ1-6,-,TGTGCCAGCAGTTTAGGTAGCTCCTATAATTCACCCCTCCACTTT,CASSLGSSYNSPLHF
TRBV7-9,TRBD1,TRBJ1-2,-,TGTGCCAGCAGCCCAGGGGACAGCTCCGAAGGTCTTGGCTACACCTTC,CASSPGDSSEGLGYTF
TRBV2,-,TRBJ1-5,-,TGTGCCAGCAGTGAAGCGCCATCGACAGATAGCAATCAGCCCCAGCATTTT,CASSEAPSTDSNQPQHF
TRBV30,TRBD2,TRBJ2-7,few,TGTGCCTGGAGTGTTCAGGGAGGGAGTATCTACGAGCAGTACTTC,CAWSVQGGSIYEQYF
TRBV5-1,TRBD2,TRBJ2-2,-,TGCGCCAGCAGCTTTTCCGGGACTAGCGGGCCCCGGGGGGAGCTGTTTTTT,CASSFSGTSGPRGELFF
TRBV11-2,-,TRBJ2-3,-,TGTGCCAGCAGCGTAGACTGGGATAGCACAGATACGCAGTATTTT,CASSVDWDSTDTQYF
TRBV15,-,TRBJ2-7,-,TGTGCCACCAGCAGAGAACCCGGCTCGTACGAGCAGTACTTC,CATSREPGSYEQYF
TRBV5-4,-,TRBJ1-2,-,TGTGCCAGCAGCCAAGTAGACAGGCAGTCTCATGGCTACACCTTC,CASSQVDRQSHGYTF
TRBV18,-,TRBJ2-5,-,TGTGCCAGCTCACCAGGGGACGTCGCGCAAGAGACCCAGTACTTC,CASSPGDVAQETQYF
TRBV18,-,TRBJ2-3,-,TGTGCCAGCTCACCGGCGGATACGCAGTATTTT,CASSPADTQYF
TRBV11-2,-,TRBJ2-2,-,TGTGCCAGCAGCTTATACAGCGGGAACACCGGGGAGCTGTTTTTT,CASSLYSGNTGELFF
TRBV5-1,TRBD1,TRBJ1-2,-,TGCGCCAGCAGCTTAGGGACAGGGGCTCCGGCTGGCTACACCTTC,CASSLGTGAPAGYTF
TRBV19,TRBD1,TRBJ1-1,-,TGTGCCAGTAGTTTCACCCGACAGGGGACTGAAGCTTTCTTT,CASSFTRQGTEAFF
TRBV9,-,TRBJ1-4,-,TGTGCCAGCAGCGTAATCGTAAGGGGCCTGAGGGCTGAAAAACTGTTTTTT,CASSVIVRGLRAEKLFF
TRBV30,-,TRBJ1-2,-,TGTGCCTGGGTGGTGGGGGCATACTATGGCTACACCTTC,CAWVVGAYYGYTF
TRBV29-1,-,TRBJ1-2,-,TGCAGCGTCCAACAAGGGGCGGCCAGTGGCTACACCTTC,CSVQQGAASGYTF
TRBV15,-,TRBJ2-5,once,TGTGCCACCAGCAGAGATCAGGCGGGGCTCCAAGAGACCCAGTACTTC,CATSRDQAGLQETQYF
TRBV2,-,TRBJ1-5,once,TGTGCCAGCAGTATACAGAATTTTAGCAATCAGCCCCAGCATTTT,CASSIQNFSNQPQHF
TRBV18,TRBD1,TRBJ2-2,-,TGTGCCAGCTCACCACGGACAGGGGGCACCGGGGAGCTGTTTTTT,CASSPRTGGTGELFF
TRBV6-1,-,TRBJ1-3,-,TGTGCCAGCAGTGAGGGGTACAGGGTTCTCTCTGGAAACACCATATATTTT,CASSEGYRVLSGNTIYF
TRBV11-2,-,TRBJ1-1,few,TGTGCCAGCAGCTTAGATATCCCGAACACTGAAGCTTTCTTT,CASSLDIPNTEAFF
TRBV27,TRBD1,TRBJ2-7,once,TGTGCCAGCAGTTCCCGGACAGGGTCTGAGCAGTACTTC,CASSSRTGSEQYF
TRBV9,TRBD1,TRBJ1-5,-,TGTGCCAGCAGCTGGACAGGGGAAAGTCAGCCCCAGCATTTT,CASSWTGESQPQHF
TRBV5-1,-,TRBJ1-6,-,TGCGCCAGCAGCGACTATAATTCACCCCTCCACTTT,CASSDYNSPLHF
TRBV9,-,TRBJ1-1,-,TGTGCCAGCAGCGTAGACCTATATATGAACACTGAAGCTTTCTTT,CASSVDLYMNTEAFF
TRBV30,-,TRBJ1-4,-,TGTGCCTGGAGTTTGGATTCGCAACTTGATGAAAAACTGTTTTTT,CAWSLDSQLDEKLFF
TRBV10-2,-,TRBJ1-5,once,TGCGCCAGCAGTGAAGGAGGGTTGGGACAGCCCCAGCATTTT,CASSEGGLGQPQHF
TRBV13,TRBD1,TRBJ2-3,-,TGTGCCAGCAGCCTAGGGACAGGCAGCACAGATACGCAGTATTTT,CASSLGTGSTDTQYF
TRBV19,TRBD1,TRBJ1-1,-,TGTGCCAGTAGTATGCGAGGGGGCGGCAATGAAGCTTTCTTT,CASSMRGGGNEAFF
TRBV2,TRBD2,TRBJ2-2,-,TGTGCCAGAGGCCTGCGGGGGGCCGGGGAGCTGTTTTTT,CARGLRGAGELFF
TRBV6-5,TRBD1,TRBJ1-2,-,TGTGCCAGCAGTTATGGACAGGGGATCAGTGGCTACACCTTC,CASSYGQGISGYTF
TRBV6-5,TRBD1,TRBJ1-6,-,TGTGCCAGTCATCGCGACAGGGGAGGGCAATCACCCCTCCACTTT,CASHRDRGGQSPLHF
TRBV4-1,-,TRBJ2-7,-,TGCGCCAGCAGCTCGCGGACAGCCACCAAGAACCCCTACGAGCAGTACTTC,CASSSRTATKNPYEQYF
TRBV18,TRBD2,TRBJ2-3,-,TGTGCCAGCTCAGTCAGCGGGGGGGGCACAGATACGCAGTATTTT,CASSVSGGGTDTQYF
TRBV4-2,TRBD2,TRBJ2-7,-,TGTGCCAGCAGCCATGAGCGGGGGGCCGGGAGAAAACGCTACGAGCAGTACTTC,CASSHERGAGRKRYEQYF
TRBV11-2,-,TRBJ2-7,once,TGTGCCAGCAGCCCAGATTTAGTCAGATCCTACGAGCAGTACTTC,CASSPDLVRSYEQYF
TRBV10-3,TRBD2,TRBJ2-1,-,TGTGCCATCAGTGAGTCGAGGGGAGGGGCCTACAATGAGCAGTTCTTC,CAISESRGGAYNEQFF
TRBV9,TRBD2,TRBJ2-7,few,TGTGCCAGCAGCGTAGTAGCTAGCGGGGGGTTCTACGAGCAGTACTTC,CASSVVASGGFYEQYF
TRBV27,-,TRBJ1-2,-,TGTGCCAGCAGTTTTGGGGGGCAACGTGGCTACACCTTC,CASSFGGQRGYTF
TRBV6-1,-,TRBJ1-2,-,TGTGCCAGCAGTGAATCTCGCCATGGCTACACCTTC,CASSESRHGYTF
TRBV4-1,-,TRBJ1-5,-,TGCGCCAGCAGCCAAGTCCGGGGTTCCAATCAGCCCCAGCATTTT,CASSQVRGSNQPQHF
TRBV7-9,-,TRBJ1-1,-,TGTGCCAGCAGCTCAGCATACACTGAAGCTTTCTTT,CASSSAYTEAFF
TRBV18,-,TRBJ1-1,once,TGTGCCAGCTCACCTGACACAATGAACACTGAAGCTTTCTTT,CASSPDTMNTEAFF
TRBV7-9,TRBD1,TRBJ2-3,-,TGTGCCAGCAGCTCTCCGGGACAGAGGGCAGATACGCAGTATTTT,CASSSPGQRADTQYF
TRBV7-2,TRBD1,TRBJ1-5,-,TGTGCCAGCAGCTTCTCCGGGACAGGGGGACAGCCCCAGCATTTT,CASSFSGTGGQPQHF
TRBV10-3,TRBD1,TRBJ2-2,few,TGTGCCACCTGTGACAGGGGAAGAGATACCGGGGAGCTGTTTTTT,CATCDRGRDTGELFF
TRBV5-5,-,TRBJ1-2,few,TGTGCCAGCAGCGTATCGGGCACCCTCTATGGCTACACCTTC,CASSVSGTLYGYTF